This T cell receptor beta chain was captured in a study of blood T cell repertoires in COVID-19. In the study overall: Researchers got acute and convalescent COVID-19 samples from the United States, Italy and Spain.

Profiled with immunoSEQ multiplex PCR; TCRdb holds only in-frame clones, not every one. The data show approximately 230,000 clones, more than 70% seen once. CDR3 length: 12 residues. V was shortened by 5 bases and J by 13 bases, with 14 bases between the two germline ends. CDR1 is SGHTA, CDR2 FQGNSA, per germline. The source is a man older than 75 with acute or convalescent COVID-19. Sequenced: peripheral blood. The chain joins TRBV7-2 to TRBJ2-2; no reliable D call. The DNA for the CDR3 is TGTGCCAGCAGCATAGGATCACCTAGGCTGTTTTTT. It encodes CASSIGSPRLFF.